This entry is about one T cell receptor beta chain. This sample was taken from a study of blood T cell repertoires in COVID-19. Overall study: The United States, Italy and Spain provided the acute and convalescent COVID-19 samples. Sources were T cells, B-cell-depleted T cells, or PBMCs; the material itself was cDNA or gDNA.

Original handling: How many nucleated cells were present was estimated from reference gene primer amplification. Assay: immunoSEQ multiplex PCR; the TCRdb copy retains only in-frame clones and omits some. The D gene and trimming were derived from the DNA, and the V and J assignments and clone size from that table. Among some 30,000 clones, 70% to 90% were seen once, and the ten largest hold about 25%. V was pared by 5 bases and J by 6 bases, with 15 bases between. The CDR3 is 14 residues long. The germline V gene has CDR1 MNHEY and CDR2 SVGAGI. The clonotype originates from a human donor in a cohort sampled during active COVID-19. This chain joins TRBV6-5 and TRBJ2-3, with D uncertain. Material for sequencing was peripheral blood. CDR3 sequence (DNA): TGTGCCAGCAGTCCCCGAAACCCACGGGATACGCAGTATTTT. Amino acids: CASSPRNPRDTQYF.